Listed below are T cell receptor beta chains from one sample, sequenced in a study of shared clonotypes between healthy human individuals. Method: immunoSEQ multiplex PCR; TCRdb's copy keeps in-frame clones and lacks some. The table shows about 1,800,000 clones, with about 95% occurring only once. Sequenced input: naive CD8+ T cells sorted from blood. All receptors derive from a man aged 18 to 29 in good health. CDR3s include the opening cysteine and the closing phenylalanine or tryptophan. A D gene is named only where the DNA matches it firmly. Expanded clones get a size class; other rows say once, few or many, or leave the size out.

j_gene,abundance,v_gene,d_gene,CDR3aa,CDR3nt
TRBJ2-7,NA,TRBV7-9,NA,CASSRTAATYEQYF,TGTGCCAGCAGCCGGACAGCGGCTACCTACGAGCAGTACTTC
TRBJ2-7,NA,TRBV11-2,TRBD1,CASSIERTGVSEQYF,TGTGCCAGCAGCATCGAGAGGACAGGGGTAAGCGAGCAGTACTTC
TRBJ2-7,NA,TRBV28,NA,CASSLHISYEQYF,TGTGCCAGCAGTTTACACATCTCCTACGAGCAGTACTTC
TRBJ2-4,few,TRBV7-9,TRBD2,CASSLPGGVQYF,TGTGCCAGCAGCTTACCGGGAGGGGTTCAGTACTTC
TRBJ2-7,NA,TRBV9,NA,CASSVADLNYEQYF,TGTGCCAGCAGCGTGGCCGACTTGAACTACGAGCAGTACTTC
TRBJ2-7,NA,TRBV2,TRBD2,CASSGLAGEEYF,TGTGCCAGCAGTGGCTTAGCGGGCGAGGAGTACTTC
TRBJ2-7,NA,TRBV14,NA,CASSPWPGPISSEQYF,TGTGCCAGCAGCCCTTGGCCGGGACCTATATCGAGCGAGCAGTACTTC
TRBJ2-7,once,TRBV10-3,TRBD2,CAISDLAGSYEQYF,TGTGCCATCAGTGACCTAGCGGGATCCTACGAGCAGTACTTC
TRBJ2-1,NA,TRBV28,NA,CASSFPTGWNDNEQFF,TGTGCCAGCAGTTTTCCTACAGGTTGGAACGACAATGAGCAGTTCTTC
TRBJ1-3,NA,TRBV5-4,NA,CASSLGLGNTIYF,TGTGCCAGCAGCTTGGGACTGGGAAACACCATATATTTT
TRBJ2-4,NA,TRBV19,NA,CASSGWTATEQNIQYF,TGTGCCAGTAGTGGATGGACAGCCACGGAACAAAACATTCAGTACTTC
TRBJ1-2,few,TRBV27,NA,CASSHAKGNYGYTF,TGTGCCAGCAGTCACGCAAAAGGGAACTATGGCTACACCTTC
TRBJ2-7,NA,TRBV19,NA,CASSITGQSSYEQYF,TGTGCCAGTAGTATAACAGGACAGTCATCCTACGAGCAGTACTTC
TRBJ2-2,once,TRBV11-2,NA,CASSSPQGTGELFF,TGTGCCAGCAGCTCCCCCCAGGGCACCGGGGAGCTGTTTTTT
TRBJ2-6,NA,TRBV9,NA,CASSVIGGSGANVLTF,TGTGCCAGCAGCGTAATTGGAGGGTCCGGGGCCAACGTCCTGACTTTC
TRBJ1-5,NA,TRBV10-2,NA,CASRGGGRGSNQPQHF,TGCGCCAGCCGTGGGGGTGGGAGGGGGAGCAATCAGCCCCAGCATTTT
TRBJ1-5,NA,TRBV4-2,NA,CASSQGALDSSNQPQHF,TGTGCCAGCAGCCAAGGGGCTCTGGATTCTAGCAATCAGCCCCAGCATTTT
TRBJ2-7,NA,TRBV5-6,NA,CASSFGGPYEQYF,TGTGCCAGCAGCTTCGGCGGTCCCTACGAGCAGTACTTC
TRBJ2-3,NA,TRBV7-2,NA,CASSSQQVTSTDTQYF,TGTGCCAGCAGCTCGCAGCAGGTGACTAGCACAGATACGCAGTATTTT
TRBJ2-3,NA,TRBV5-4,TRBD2,CASSSRAGVSPDTQYF,TGTGCCAGCAGCTCCCGAGCGGGAGTAAGTCCAGATACGCAGTATTTT
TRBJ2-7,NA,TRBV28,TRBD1,CASSLGTGGGEQYF,TGTGCCAGCAGTCTCGGGACAGGGGGTGGGGAGCAGTACTTC
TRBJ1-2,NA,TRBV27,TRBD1,CASTSGGNGYTF,TGTGCCAGCACCTCAGGGGGGAATGGCTACACCTTC
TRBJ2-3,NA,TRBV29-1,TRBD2,CSVEGLAGIADTQYF,TGCAGCGTTGAGGGACTAGCGGGGATAGCAGATACGCAGTATTTT
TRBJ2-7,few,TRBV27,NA,CASRDPYEQYF,TGTGCCAGCAGGGACCCCTACGAGCAGTACTTC
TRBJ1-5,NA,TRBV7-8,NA,CASSQGTEPQHF,TGTGCCAGCAGCCAGGGCACGGAGCCCCAGCATTTT
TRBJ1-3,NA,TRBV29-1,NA,CSVEGNIGSGNTIYF,TGCAGCGTTGAAGGGAACATAGGCTCTGGAAACACCATATATTTT
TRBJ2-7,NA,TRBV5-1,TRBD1,CASSSKAQGDLNEQYF,TGCGCCAGCAGCTCTAAGGCACAGGGGGACCTCAACGAGCAGTACTTC
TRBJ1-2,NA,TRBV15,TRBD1,CATSTVPSRDSLKYGYTF,TGTGCCACCAGCACCGTCCCGAGCCGGGACAGTTTGAAATATGGCTACACCTTC
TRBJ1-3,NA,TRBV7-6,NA,CASSDNPGPGNTIYF,TGTGCCAGCAGCGATAACCCGGGCCCTGGAAACACCATATATTTT
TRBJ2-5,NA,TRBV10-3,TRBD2,CAISDPLGTSGVQETQYF,TGTGCCATCAGTGACCCCCTCGGGACTAGCGGGGTTCAAGAGACCCAGTACTTC
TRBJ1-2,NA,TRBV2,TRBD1,CASSVGGESYGYTF,TGTGCCAGCAGTGTAGGGGGCGAGAGCTATGGCTACACCTTC
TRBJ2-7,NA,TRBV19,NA,CASKRENRDEQYF,TGTGCCAGCAAAAGGGAAAACAGGGACGAGCAGTACTTC
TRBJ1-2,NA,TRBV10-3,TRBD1,CAISESVQGAFYGYTF,TGTGCCATCAGTGAGTCTGTACAGGGGGCGTTCTATGGCTACACCTTC
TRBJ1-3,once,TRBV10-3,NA,CAISVGGLGNTIYF,TGTGCCATCAGTGTTGGGGGGCTTGGAAACACCATATATTTT
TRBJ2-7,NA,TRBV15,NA,CATSIGLSSYEQYF,TGTGCCACCAGCATCGGTCTTAGCTCCTACGAGCAGTACTTC
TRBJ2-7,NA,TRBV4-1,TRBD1,CASSPGQASYEQYF,TGCGCCAGCAGCCCGGGACAGGCCTCCTACGAGCAGTACTTC
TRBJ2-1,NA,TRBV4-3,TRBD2,CASSQDPSGKAYNEQFF,TGCGCCAGCAGCCAAGATCCTAGCGGGAAGGCCTACAATGAGCAGTTCTTC
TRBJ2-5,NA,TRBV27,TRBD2,CASSLLDASGSGTQYF,TGTGCCAGCAGTTTATTAGACGCTAGCGGGAGCGGGACCCAGTACTTC
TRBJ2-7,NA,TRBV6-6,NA,CASSYLLTGSDEQYF,TGTGCCAGCAGTTACCTTCTGACGGGGAGCGACGAGCAGTACTTC
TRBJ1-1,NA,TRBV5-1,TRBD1,CASSLGGEDTEAFF,TGCGCCAGCAGCTTAGGGGGCGAGGACACTGAAGCTTTCTTT
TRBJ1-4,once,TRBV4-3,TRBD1,CASSQNRGQGVNEKLFF,TGCGCCAGCAGCCAGAATAGGGGACAGGGGGTGAATGAAAAACTGTTTTTT
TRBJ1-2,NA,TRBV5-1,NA,CASSLSPLLYGYTF,TGCGCCAGCAGCTTGAGTCCCCTCCTCTATGGCTACACCTTC
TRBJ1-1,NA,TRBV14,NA,CASSQDPADEAFF,TGTGCCAGCAGCCAAGATCCGGCAGATGAAGCTTTCTTT
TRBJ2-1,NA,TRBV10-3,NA,CAISEGEYNEQFF,TGTGCCATCAGTGAGGGGGAGTACAATGAGCAGTTCTTC
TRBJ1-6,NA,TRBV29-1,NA,CSVAGDYNSPLHF,TGCAGCGTTGCAGGGGACTATAATTCACCCCTCCACTTT
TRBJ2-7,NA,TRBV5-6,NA,CASSLTGTSYEQYF,TGTGCCAGCAGCTTGACAGGGACCTCCTACGAGCAGTACTTC
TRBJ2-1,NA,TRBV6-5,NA,CASSSPGSSYNEQFF,TGTGCCAGCAGTTCGCCGGGGAGCTCCTACAATGAGCAGTTCTTC
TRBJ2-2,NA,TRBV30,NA,CAWSQTVNTGELFF,TGTGCCTGGAGCCAGACGGTAAACACCGGGGAGCTGTTTTTT
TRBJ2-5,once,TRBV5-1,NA,CASSSGVDQYF,TGCGCCAGCAGCTCCGGGGTTGACCAGTACTTC
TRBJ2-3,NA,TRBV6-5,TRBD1,CASSYTGQRYKYF,TGTGCCAGCAGTTACACGGGACAGCGTTATAAGTATTTT
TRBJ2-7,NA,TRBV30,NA,CAWNLRNSYEQYF,TGTGCCTGGAATTTGAGGAATTCCTACGAGCAGTACTTC
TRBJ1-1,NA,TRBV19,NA,CASSIGTGLRGTEAFF,TGTGCCAGTAGTATCGGTACGGGGCTCCGGGGCACTGAAGCTTTCTTT
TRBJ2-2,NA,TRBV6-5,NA,CASSPGVINTGELFF,TGTGCCAGCAGCCCAGGGGTTATAAACACCGGGGAGCTGTTTTTT
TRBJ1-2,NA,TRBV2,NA,CASSEVRAGTHGYTF,TGTGCCAGCAGTGAAGTACGAGCGGGTACTCATGGCTACACCTTC
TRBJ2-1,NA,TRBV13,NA,CASSLGGLTTYNEQFF,TGTGCCAGCAGCTTAGGAGGACTTACAACCTACAATGAGCAGTTCTTC
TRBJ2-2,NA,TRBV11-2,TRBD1,CASSSVLQGRGSGELFF,TGTGCCAGCAGCTCGGTTCTACAGGGGAGAGGGTCCGGGGAGCTGTTTTTT
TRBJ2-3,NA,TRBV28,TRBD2,CASSDPGLAGADTQYF,TGTGCCAGCAGTGACCCGGGACTAGCGGGGGCAGATACGCAGTATTTT